This T cell receptor beta chain is drawn from a study of OX40 agonist ivuxolimab in advanced cancers. On the study more broadly: The patients' treatment was ivuxolimab, an agonistic anti-OX40 (CD134) antibody. One hepatocellular carcinoma and a couple of cutaneous melanoma patients partially responded.

Notes on this clone: The antigen remains undetermined.

Only in-frame clones appear in the TCRdb table, and some are missing; sequencing was by immunoSEQ multiplex PCR. This sample carries roughly 25,000 clones, less than 90% of them seen once, and the ten largest clones take around 50%. Findings and limits, study-wide: Low normalized T-cell clonal expansion was also seen in some nonresponders.

The ends were cut back, 6 bases at V and 7 bases at J, with 19 bases in the middle. Germline values: CDR1 PRHDT, CDR2 FYEKMQ (reference sequence). The CDR3 is 16 amino acids. The J gene is TRBJ1-6, the V gene TRBV13, with TRBD1 as a possible D gene (5 bases). The source of this sequence is an adult with an advanced solid tumor such as melanoma, head and neck, liver or kidney cancer. The sample in question was CD4+ or CD8+ T cells sorted from blood, obtained in a trial of the OX40 agonist ivuxolimab. This chain's CDR3 is CASSLLGDVGNSPLHF. As DNA, the CDR3 is TGTGCCAGCAGTTTGCTCGGGGACGTGGGAAATTCACCCCTCCACTTT.